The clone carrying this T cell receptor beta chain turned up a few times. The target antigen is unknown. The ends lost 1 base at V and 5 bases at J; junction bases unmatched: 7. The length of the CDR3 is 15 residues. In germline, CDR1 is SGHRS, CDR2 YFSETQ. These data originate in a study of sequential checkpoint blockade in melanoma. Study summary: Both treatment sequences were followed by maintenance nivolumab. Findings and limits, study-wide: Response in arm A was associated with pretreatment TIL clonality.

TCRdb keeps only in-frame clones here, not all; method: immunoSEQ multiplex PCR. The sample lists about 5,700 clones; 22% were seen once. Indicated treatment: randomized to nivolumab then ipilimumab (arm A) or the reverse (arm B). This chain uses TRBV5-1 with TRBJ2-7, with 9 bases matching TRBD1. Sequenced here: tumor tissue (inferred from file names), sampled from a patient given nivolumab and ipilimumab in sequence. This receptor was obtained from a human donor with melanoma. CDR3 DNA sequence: TGCGCCAGCAGCTTGAAGACAGGGGGTTCAAACGAGCAGTACTTC. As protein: CASSLKTGGSNEQYF.